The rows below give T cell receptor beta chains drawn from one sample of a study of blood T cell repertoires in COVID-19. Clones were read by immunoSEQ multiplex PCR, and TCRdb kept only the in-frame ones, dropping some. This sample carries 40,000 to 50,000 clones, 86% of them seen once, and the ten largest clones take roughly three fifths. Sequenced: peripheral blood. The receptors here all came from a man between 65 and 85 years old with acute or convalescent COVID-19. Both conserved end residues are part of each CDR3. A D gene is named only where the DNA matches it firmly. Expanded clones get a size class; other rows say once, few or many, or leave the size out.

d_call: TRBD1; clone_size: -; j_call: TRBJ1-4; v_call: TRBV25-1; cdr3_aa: CASTGTGGEKLFF; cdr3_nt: TGTGCCAGCACCGGGACAGGGGGTGAAAAACTGTTTTTT
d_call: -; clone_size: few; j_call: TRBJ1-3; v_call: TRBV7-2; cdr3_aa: CASSLSGDRNTIYF; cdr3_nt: TGTGCCAGCAGCCTCTCGGGGGATCGAAACACCATATATTTT
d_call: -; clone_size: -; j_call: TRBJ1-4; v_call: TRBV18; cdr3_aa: CASYQRGNNEKLFF; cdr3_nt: TGTGCCAGCTACCAAAGGGGGAACAATGAAAAACTGTTTTTT
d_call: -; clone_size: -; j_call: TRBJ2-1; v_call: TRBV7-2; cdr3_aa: CASSSGLQDEQFF; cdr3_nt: TGTGCCAGCAGCTCCGGACTCCAGGATGAGCAGTTCTTC
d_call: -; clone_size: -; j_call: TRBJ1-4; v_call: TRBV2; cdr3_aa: CASSVQQTNEKLFF; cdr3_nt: TGTGCCAGCAGTGTTCAACAGACTAATGAAAAACTGTTTTTT
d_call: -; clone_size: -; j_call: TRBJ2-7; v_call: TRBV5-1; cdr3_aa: CASSTGGPYEQYF; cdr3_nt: TGCGCCAGCAGCACAGGCGGTCCGTACGAACAGTACTTC
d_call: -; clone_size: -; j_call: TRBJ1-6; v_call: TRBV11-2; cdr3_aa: CASSLAPTVRESYNSPLHF; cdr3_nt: TGTGCCAGCAGCTTAGCCCCGACAGTCAGAGAGTCCTATAATTCACCCCTCCACTTT
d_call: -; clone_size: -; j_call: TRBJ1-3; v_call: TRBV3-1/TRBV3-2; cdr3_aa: CASSQGSGSSGNTIYF; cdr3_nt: TGTGCCAGCAGCCAAGGGAGCGGGAGCTCTGGAAACACCATATATTTT
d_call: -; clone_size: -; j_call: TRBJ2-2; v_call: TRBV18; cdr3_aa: CASSPGSSGTGELFF; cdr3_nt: TGTGCCAGCTCACCAGGCTCGAGCGGCACCGGGGAGCTGTTTTTT
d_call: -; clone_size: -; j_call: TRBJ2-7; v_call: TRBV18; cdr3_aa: CASSPGGPSYEQYF; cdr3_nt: TGTGCCAGCTCACCTGGCGGGCCGAGTTACGAGCAGTACTTC
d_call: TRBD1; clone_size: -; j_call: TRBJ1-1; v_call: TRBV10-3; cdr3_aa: CAILAGQGESTEAFF; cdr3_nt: TGTGCCATCCTCGCTGGACAGGGGGAGAGCACTGAAGCTTTCTTT
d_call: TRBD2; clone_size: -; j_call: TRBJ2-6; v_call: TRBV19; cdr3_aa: CASYLVGGSKGANVLTF; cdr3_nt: TGTGCCAGTTACTTAGTCGGCGGGAGTAAAGGGGCCAACGTCCTGACTTTC
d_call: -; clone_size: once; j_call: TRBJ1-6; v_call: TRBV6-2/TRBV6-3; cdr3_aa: CASSWTNSPLHF; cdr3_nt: TGTGCCAGCAGTTGGACAAATTCACCCCTCCACTTT
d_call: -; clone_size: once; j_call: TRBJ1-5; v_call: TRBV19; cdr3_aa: CASSFGQGNQPQHF; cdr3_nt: TGTGCCAGTAGTTTTGGGCAGGGCAATCAGCCCCAGCATTTT
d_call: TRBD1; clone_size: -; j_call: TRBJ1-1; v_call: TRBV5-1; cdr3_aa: CASSWSRDSEAFF; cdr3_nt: TGCGCCAGCAGCTGGAGCAGGGACAGTGAAGCTTTCTTT
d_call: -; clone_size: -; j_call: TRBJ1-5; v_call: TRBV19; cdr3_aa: CASSPQAGALGNQPQHF; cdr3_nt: TGTGCCAGTAGTCCCCAGGCAGGGGCGTTGGGGAATCAGCCCCAGCATTTT
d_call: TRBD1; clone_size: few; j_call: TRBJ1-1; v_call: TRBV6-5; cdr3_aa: CASSRLGQGAFF; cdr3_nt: TGTGCCAGCAGTCGCCTTGGACAGGGGGCTTTCTTT
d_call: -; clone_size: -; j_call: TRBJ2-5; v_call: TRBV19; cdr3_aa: CASSTRQYAPQETQYF; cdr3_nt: TGTGCCAGTAGTACCCGACAGTACGCACCTCAAGAGACCCAGTACTTC
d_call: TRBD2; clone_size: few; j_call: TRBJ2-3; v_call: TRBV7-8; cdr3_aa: CASSLVAGGPVDTQYF; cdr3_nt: TGTGCCAGCAGCTTAGTAGCGGGGGGGCCGGTAGATACGCAGTATTTT
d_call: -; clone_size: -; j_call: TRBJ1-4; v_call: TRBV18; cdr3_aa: CASSPLQAATNEKLFF; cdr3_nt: TGTGCCAGCTCACCTCTCCAGGCTGCAACTAATGAAAAACTGTTTTTT
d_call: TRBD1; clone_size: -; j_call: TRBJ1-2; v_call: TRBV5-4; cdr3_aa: CASSVDRGHGGYTF; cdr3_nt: TGTGCCAGCAGCGTGGACAGGGGGCATGGTGGCTACACCTTC
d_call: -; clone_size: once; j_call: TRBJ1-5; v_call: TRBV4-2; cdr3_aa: CASSQERAGGQPQHF; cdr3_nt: TGTGCCAGCAGCCAAGAAAGGGCAGGAGGACAGCCCCAGCATTTT
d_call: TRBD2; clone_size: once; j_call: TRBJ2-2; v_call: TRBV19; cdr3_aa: CASSIEREGTGELFF; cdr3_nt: TGTGCCAGTAGTATAGAGAGGGAGGGCACCGGGGAGCTGTTTTTT
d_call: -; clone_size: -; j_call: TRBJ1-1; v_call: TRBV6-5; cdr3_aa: CASGYRQDINTEAFF; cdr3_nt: TGTGCCAGCGGGTACAGACAGGACATAAACACTGAAGCTTTCTTT
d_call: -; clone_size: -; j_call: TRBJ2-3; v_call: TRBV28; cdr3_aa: CASNSGRNTDTQYF; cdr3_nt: TGTGCCAGCAACTCAGGGAGGAACACAGATACGCAGTATTTT
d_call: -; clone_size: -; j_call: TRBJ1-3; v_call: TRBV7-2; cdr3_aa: CASSLGQGDTIYF; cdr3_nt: TGTGCCAGCAGCTTAGGGCAGGGTGACACCATATATTTT
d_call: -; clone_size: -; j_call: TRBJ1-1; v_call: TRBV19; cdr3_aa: CASSIGQGTWEGTEAFF; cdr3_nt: TGTGCCAGTAGTATCGGGCAGGGTACCTGGGAGGGGACTGAAGCTTTCTTT
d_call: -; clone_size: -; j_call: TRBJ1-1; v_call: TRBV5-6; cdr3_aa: CASSLALGGPEAFF; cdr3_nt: TGTGCCAGCAGCTTGGCCTTGGGGGGGCCTGAAGCTTTCTTT
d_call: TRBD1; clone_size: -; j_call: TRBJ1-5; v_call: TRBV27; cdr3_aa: CASSLRQGSNQPQHF; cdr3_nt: TGTGCCAGCAGTCTGAGACAGGGGTCCAATCAGCCCCAGCATTTT
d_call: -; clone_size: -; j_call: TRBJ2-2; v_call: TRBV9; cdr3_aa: CASSRSGELFF; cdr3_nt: TGTGCCAGCAGCCGCAGCGGGGAGCTGTTTTTT
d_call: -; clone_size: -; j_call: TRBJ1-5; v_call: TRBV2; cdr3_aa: CASSEYRDQPQHF; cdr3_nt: TGTGCCAGCAGTGAATACAGGGACCAGCCCCAGCATTTT
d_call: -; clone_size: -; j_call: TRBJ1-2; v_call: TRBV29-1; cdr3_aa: CSASGTFSGYGYTF; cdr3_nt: TGCAGCGCCTCCGGGACTTTCAGTGGATATGGCTACACCTTC
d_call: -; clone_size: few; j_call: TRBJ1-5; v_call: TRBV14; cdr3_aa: CASSQQGGQPQHF; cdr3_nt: TGTGCCAGCAGCCAACAGGGCGGTCAGCCCCAGCATTTT
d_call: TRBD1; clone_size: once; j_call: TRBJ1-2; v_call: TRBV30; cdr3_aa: CAWPQGEAGYTF; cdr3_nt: TGTGCCTGGCCACAGGGGGAGGCTGGCTACACCTTC
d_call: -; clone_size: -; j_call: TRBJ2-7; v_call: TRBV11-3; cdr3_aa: CASSPRGSSYEQYF; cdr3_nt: TGTGCCAGCAGCCCCCGCGGAAGCTCCTACGAGCAGTACTTC
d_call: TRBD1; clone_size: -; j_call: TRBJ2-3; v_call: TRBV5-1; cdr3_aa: CASTRDRGDTDTQYF; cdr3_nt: TGCGCCAGCACCCGGGACAGGGGGGACACAGATACGCAGTATTTT
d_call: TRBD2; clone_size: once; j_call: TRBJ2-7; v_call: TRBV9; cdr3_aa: CASSRLAVSSYEQYF; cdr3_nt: TGTGCCAGCAGCAGACTAGCGGTTAGCTCCTACGAGCAGTACTTC
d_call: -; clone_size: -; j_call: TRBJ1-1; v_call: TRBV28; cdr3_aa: CATLWGGTEAFF; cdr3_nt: TGTGCCACCCTCTGGGGGGGGACTGAAGCTTTCTTT
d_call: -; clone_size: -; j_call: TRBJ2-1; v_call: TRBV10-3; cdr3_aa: CAISEKGRNNEQFF; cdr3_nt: TGTGCCATCAGTGAGAAGGGGAGGAACAATGAGCAGTTCTTC
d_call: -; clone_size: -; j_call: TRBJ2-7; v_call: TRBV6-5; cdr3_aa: CASSRGGGYEQYF; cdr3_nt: TGTGCCAGCAGTCGAGGGGGGGGCTACGAGCAGTACTTC
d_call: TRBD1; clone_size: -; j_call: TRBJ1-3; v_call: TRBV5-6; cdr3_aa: CASSLGHRGNGNTIYF; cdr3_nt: TGTGCCAGCAGCTTGGGGCACAGGGGTAATGGAAACACCATATATTTT
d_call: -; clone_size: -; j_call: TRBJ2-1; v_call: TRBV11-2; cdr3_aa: CASSSGYSYNEQFF; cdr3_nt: TGTGCCAGCAGCTCGGGGTACTCCTACAATGAGCAGTTCTTC